This TCR beta chain was identified during a study of human T cells and chemical hapten exposure (dated by TCRdb to the early 2020s). Background on the whole study: For sensitization, 2% DPC in acetone was applied to a roughly 2 cm by roughly 2 cm area of upper inner arm skin. Weekly therapeutic DPC doses were additionally applied to the scalp of patients throughout the roughly 23-week study period. Patch testing on the upper back used Finn chambers containing 0.01% DPC, with scoring done after 6 days according to International Contact Dermatitis Research Group standards. The mostly female patient cohort included alopecia areata with under or over 50% scalp involvement, alopecia totalis and alopecia universalis. Libraries were pooled for sequencing, and variation in per-sample TCR yields was attributed mainly to small differences in library volumes within the pool. The study tracked peripheral blood TCR repertoire changes in vivo during primary and secondary sensitization to the hapten diphenylcyclopropenone (DPC) in alopecia patients. Blood samples were taken from patients before sensitization (week 0) and then at 2, 6 and about 24 weeks after DPC sensitization. For TCR sequencing, blood came from 25 to 35 alopecia patients at anywhere from one to four time points (pre-sensitization, 2, 6 and 24 weeks).

The paper's findings and limits, for the study overall: Repeated subsampling changed both the strength of the expansion versus patch-test correlation and the threshold at which the correlation became significant. DPC sensitization did not change the number of TCRs with a frequency above 1 in 1000, and there was no evidence of changes in global repertoire structure. Because every patient had alopecia, a presumed autoimmune disease, the patients' immune response might differ from that of healthy individuals. Patch test score correlated positively with the number of PT1 expanded TCRs, reaching significance at thresholds 8, 16 and 32 but not at 4. Significantly more large CDR3 similarity clusters were formed by expanded TCRs than by pre-sensitization or healthy control sets, consistent with antigen-driven responses.

The trim is 4 bases for V and 0 bases for J, with a gap of 10 bases between the germline ends. CDR1 SGHTA and CDR2 FQGNSA were looked up in the germline V gene. Including the terminal cysteine and phenylalanine, the CDR3 comprises 15 residues. Of the read, only the CDR3 DNA is kept; its 45 bases are in frame from base 1. The method was RACE. Instrument used: NextSeq 500. Library preparation attached unique molecular identifiers to individual cDNA molecules for quantitative, reproducible TCR counting. From each blood RNA sample, both TCR alpha and TCR beta chains were sequenced. In the paper's pipeline: Samples had a median of roughly 99,000 TCRs, with a range from about 23,224 to 700,000. The Decombinator software suite was used to annotate V, J and CDR3 in the TCR reads. For the PS versus PT1 abundance plots, all samples were subsampled to the same number of TCRs (28,000). TCRs were defined as expanded if absent before sensitization and observed at least eight times at the 2-week time point. The raw public reads went through TCRdb reprocessing: fastp at Q25, MiXCR clone calling, in-frame beta chains kept. Merged by CDR3 protein, the rows form single entries marked with the most common genes and DNA. TCRdb, rather than the study authors, made the V and J calls. Recorded for this sample are about 42,000 distinct CDR3 sequences; 9.5% to 15% of them occurred a single time. Together, the top ten hold about 6% of the sample.

This clonotype has only a few counts. Its antigen remains unidentified. Base qualities are not provided; no much larger clone lies one nucleotide away. Reading the label with the study, this specimen's time point is: pre-sensitization, week 0. The sample's treatment or condition label is to be understood as: therapeutic diphenylcyclopropenone sensitization with weekly scalp DPC. At every patch-test visit, the blood draw took place before the patch test was put on. Patients were eligible if aged 18 to 70, diagnosed with alopecia and judged suitable for DPC therapy, and pregnant patients were excluded. Total RNA was isolated from unfractionated whole blood collected in Tempus Blood RNA tubes.

The TCR comes from a woman aged 30 to 39 with alopecia areata. Some clones in this sample may be carry-over from other donors' samples. The sequence joins TRBV7-2 to TRBJ1-5; 5 matching bases give a weak D call of TRBD1. Sample: whole blood, taken in connection with sensitization to the hapten diphenylcyclopropenone (DPC). CDR3 loop: CASSWGPYSNQPQHF. The DNA sequence follows: TGTGCCAGCAGCTGGGGACCGTATAGCAATCAGCCCCAGCATTTT.